This entry is about one T cell receptor (beta chain). This clone was seen only a few times. Its antigen has not been determined. No qualities accompany the bases; no much larger clone lies one base away. One collaborating source in Seattle enrolled patients while the patients were actively infected and followed the patients over time throughout the course of disease. Collaborating institutions collected whole blood in K2EDTA tubes following their own protocols. For TCRbeta analysis, collaborators shipped samples in one of three forms: frozen whole blood, isolated PBMCs, or DNA extracted from either of those sample types. The data stem from a study of blood T cell repertoires in COVID-19 (dated by TCRdb to the early 2020s). Regarding the complete study: The collaborator samples originated in the United States, Italy and Spain and spanned the acute and convalescent phases of COVID-19. The material from the prospective study consisted of cDNA or gDNA derived from T cells, B-cell-depleted T cells, or PBMCs. Deeply sampled blood TCRbeta repertoires from subjects exposed to, actively infected with, or recovered from COVID-19 were included in the dataset. A freely available public database, intended as a resource for researchers studying the immune response to SARS-CoV-2, is where the repertoires were released. The samples were drawn from two sources: the first 160 participants of the ongoing ImmuneRACE study, and fewer than 1,500 subjects contributed by 6 global collaborators. Sample metadata almost always included a de-identified subject ID, COVID-19 status, age in years and sex. HLA class I and class II types, where available, came from metadata supplied by the sample provider rather than from assay-based typing. Study-wide conclusions, independent of this receptor: How much clinical and demographic metadata was included differed by source and by participant, and the metadata was provided uncurated.

TCRbeta CDR3 regions were amplified from genomic DNA by means of the immunoSEQ Assay, a bias-controlled multiplex PCR. In the paper's pipeline: Within the assay, amplification of reference gene primers was used to estimate how many nucleated cells each sample contained. Sequence reads were collapsed and filtered to measure the absolute abundance of every unique TCRbeta CDR3 rearrangement. For each sample, productive Simpson clonality was calculated by taking the square root of Simpson's diversity index across productive rearrangements. In TCRdb, the immuneACCESS table is reduced to in-frame sequences with V and J assigned. These tables do not hold every clone; where another copy was compared, an unresolved V gene accounts for under half, and the others remain unexplained. V, J and clone size are taken as reported in that table, and D and trimming were inferred from the DNA itself. For this sample the table gives about 390,000 clones, of which about 89% were detected only once. The ten largest account for 2.3% of the sample.

Trimming leaves V shorter by 4 bases and J shorter by 5 bases, with the junction holding 8 bases beyond the gene matches. Measured from the cysteine to the phenylalanine, the CDR3 is 15 residues long. The CDR3 DNA has 45 bases and is translated from base 1. Via the germline V gene, CDR1 is SGHAT and CDR2 FQNNGV. The chain links TRBV11-2 with TRBJ2-1; 7 central nucleotides agree with TRBD1. The source material was peripheral blood. This sequence was found in an older woman with COVID-19, enrolled during active disease. The DNA reads TGTGCCAGCAGCTCCGAGGGGGCCTGGGACAATGAGCAGTTCTTC. Translation gives CASSSEGAWDNEQFF.